This T cell receptor beta chain was sequenced for a study of blood T cell repertoires in COVID-19. Under the authors' procedure: It was from reference gene primer amplification that nucleated cell counts were estimated. Only in-frame clones appear in the TCRdb table, and some are missing; sequencing was by immunoSEQ multiplex PCR. The V and J calls and clone size were taken over from that table, and D and trimming were inferred from the DNA. The data hold under 300,000 clones, with about 80% observed a single time. The CDR3 is made up of 13 amino acids. Trimming cost V 3 bases and J 2 bases, with 7 bases left between them. Per germline, CDR1 LNHDA and CDR2 SQIVND (reference sequence).

Sample: peripheral blood. The receptor's source is a woman of 80 years or more with active or convalescent COVID-19. This chain uses TRBV19 with TRBJ2-5; maybe TRBD2 (5 bases). The CDR3 coding sequence is TGTGCCAGTAGTATCGGGATTCAAGAGACCCAGTACTTC. The encoded protein is CASSIGIQETQYF.